The source of this T cell receptor beta chain is a study of blood T cell repertoires in COVID-19. Background on the study: There were acute and convalescent COVID-19 samples, and they came from the United States, Italy and Spain.

The method was immunoSEQ multiplex PCR; TCRdb's version includes in-frame clones alone and lacks a portion of them. The repertoire holds 200,000 to 250,000 clones, around 82% seen once, with 4.5% to 5% in the top ten. Trimming shortened V by 3 bases and J by 6 bases, and 6 bases separated the two germline ends. The CDR3 sequence is 12 residues long. CDR1 is SGHAT and CDR2 is FQNNGV in the germline V gene. The receptor was derived from a woman of 80 years or more with active or convalescent COVID-19. J is TRBJ1-5 and V is TRBV11-2; D not certain. Sequenced material: peripheral blood. CDR3 sequence: CASSFVSQPQHF. In nucleotides, the CDR3 is TGTGCCAGCAGCTTTGTGAGTCAGCCCCAGCATTTT.